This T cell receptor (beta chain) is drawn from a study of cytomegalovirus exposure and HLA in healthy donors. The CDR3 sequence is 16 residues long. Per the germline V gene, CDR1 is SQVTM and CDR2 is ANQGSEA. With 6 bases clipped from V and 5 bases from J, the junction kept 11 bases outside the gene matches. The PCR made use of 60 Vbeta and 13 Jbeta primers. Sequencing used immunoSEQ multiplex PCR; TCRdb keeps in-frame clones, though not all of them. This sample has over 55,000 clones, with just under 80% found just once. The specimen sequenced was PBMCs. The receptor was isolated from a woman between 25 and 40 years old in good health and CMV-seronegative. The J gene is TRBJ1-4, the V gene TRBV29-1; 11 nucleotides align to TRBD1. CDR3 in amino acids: CSVLTGTGGVNEKLFF. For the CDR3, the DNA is TGCAGCGTCCTCACCGGGACAGGGGGTGTGAATGAAAAACTGTTTTTT.